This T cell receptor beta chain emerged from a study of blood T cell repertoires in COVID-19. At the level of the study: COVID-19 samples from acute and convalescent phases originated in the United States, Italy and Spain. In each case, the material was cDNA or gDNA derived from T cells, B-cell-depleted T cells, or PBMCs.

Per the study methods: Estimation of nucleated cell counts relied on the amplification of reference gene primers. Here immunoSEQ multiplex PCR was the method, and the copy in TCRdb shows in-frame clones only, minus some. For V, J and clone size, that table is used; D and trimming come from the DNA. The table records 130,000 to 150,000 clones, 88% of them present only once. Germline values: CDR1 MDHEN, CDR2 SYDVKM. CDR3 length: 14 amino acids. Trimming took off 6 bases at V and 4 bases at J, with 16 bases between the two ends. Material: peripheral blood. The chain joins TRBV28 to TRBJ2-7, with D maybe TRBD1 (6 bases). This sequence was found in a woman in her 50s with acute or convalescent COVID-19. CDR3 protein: CASRLPTGRYEQYF. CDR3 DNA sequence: TGTGCCAGCAGACTGCCGACAGGTAGATACGAGCAGTACTTC. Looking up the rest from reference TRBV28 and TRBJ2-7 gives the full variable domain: DVKVTQSSRYLVKRTGEKVFLECVQDMDHENMFWYRQDPGLGLRLIYFSYDVKMKEKGDIPEGYSVSREKKERFSLILESASTNQTSMYLCASRLPTGRYEQYFGPGTRLTVT.